One and the same sample provided the 24 T cell receptor beta chains below, sequenced in a study of T-cell reconstitution after alpha-beta-depleted transplantation in children. Unique molecular identifiers were built into the TCRbeta library. In TCRdb, the PCR reads were re-called with MiXCR into one record per CDR3 protein. The sample contains about 110,000 distinct CDR3 sequences, 10% to 13% of which appear only once. The material sequenced was PBMCs, taken before TCRalphabeta/CD19-depleted stem cell transplant. These receptors originate from a boy younger than 10 with acute lymphoblastic leukemia, due to receive a stem cell transplant.

This clonotype was seen a few times. The rearrangement uses TRBV10-3 and TRBJ1-1, with 7 bases aligning to TRBD1. The V gene end was trimmed by 6 bases and the J gene end by 4 bases; junction bases not matched to a gene: 11. Germline CDR1 is ENHRY and CDR2 is SYGVKD. CDR3 length: 15 amino acids. The CDR3 reads CAIRQRQGVGTEAFF. In DNA form, the CDR3 reads TGTGCCATCAGGCAGAGGCAGGGGGTAGGCACTGAAGCTTTCTTT.

The chain joins TRBV5-1 to TRBJ2-1; D may correspond to TRBD1 or TRBD2 (5 bases each). This CDR3 is 17 amino acids long. CDR1 and CDR2 from the germline V gene are SGHRS and YFSETQ. Trimming pared 4 bases from V and 10 bases from J, leaving 27 bases between. CDR3 sequence (DNA): TGCGCCAGCAGCCCCGGGACCGCGAGTAGGGGCCTTCGAGAGCAGTTCTTC. Its translation is CASSPGTASRGLREQFF.

This clonotype was seen at least ten times. The chain recombines TRBV6-1 with TRBJ2-6; 7 positions match TRBD1. The CDR3 runs 17 residues. The junction had 6 bases not matched to a gene; V was cut back by 3 bases and J by 1 base. Germline loops: CDR1 MNHNS, CDR2 SASEGT. The CDR3 nucleotides are TGTGCCAGCAGTGATTCCCCAGGGGGATCTGGGGCCAACGTCCTGACTTTC. Its protein product is CASSDSPGGSGANVLTF.

The chain carries TRBV20-1 and TRBJ1-6; 8 bases are a match to TRBD1. Germline V gene sequence: CDR1 DFQATT, CDR2 SNEGSKA (reference sequence). J was trimmed by 5 bases and V by 2 bases; bases with no gene match: 5. The CDR3 is 15 residues long. CDR3 residues: CSARQGALNNSPLHF. CDR3 DNA sequence: TGCAGTGCTAGACAGGGGGCGCTGAATAATTCACCCCTCCACTTT.

A single count supports this clonotype. At one end the junction does not follow the germline gene, possibly because of a read error. The chain joins TRBV3-1 to TRBJ2-1, with D unclear. The CDR3 is 12 amino acids. From germline, CDR1 is LGHDT and CDR2 YNNKEL (reference sequence). Here the CDR3 DNA reads TGTGCCTGCAGCCAAGGTTACAATGAGCAGTTCTTC. Residues: CACSQGYNEQFF.

This clonotype occurred many times. The chain combines TRBV6-6 with TRBJ1-1, with D possibly being TRBD1 (5 bases). CDR3 length: 13 residues. V dropped 2 bases and J dropped 8 bases, with 12 bases sitting between them. CDR1 MNHNY and CDR2 SVGAGI come from the germline V gene (reference sequence). As DNA, the CDR3 is TGTGCCAGCAGTTACCTGGGACGAAGGGAAGCTTTCTTT. Translation: CASSYLGRREAFF.

The V call is TRBV20-1, the J call TRBJ2-3; D is uncertain. The CDR3 totals 13 residues. Trimming took 1 base from V and 6 from J, leaving 11 bases between them. From germline, CDR1 is DFQATT and CDR2 SNEGSKA (reference sequence). CDR3: CSARGELMDTQYF. DNA of the CDR3: TGCAGTGCTAGAGGGGAATTAATGGATACGCAGTATTTT.

This clonotype showed up many times. V and J are TRBV27 and TRBJ1-1; D unclear. Looked up from germline, CDR1 is MNHEY and CDR2 is SMNVEV (reference sequence). This CDR3 contains 12 residues. The V gene lost 5 bases and the J gene lost 3 bases, with 7 bases spanning the gap. The CDR3 loop reads CASSGAYTEAFF. CDR3 nucleotide sequence: TGTGCCAGCAGTGGTGCCTACACTGAAGCTTTCTTT.

The rearrangement uses TRBV11-2 and TRBJ2-5; 7 nucleotides line up with TRBD2. From germline, CDR1 is SGHAT and CDR2 FQNNGV. V lost 2 bases, J lost 1 base, and 7 bases stayed unmatched. The CDR3 has 16 residues. As DNA, the CDR3 is TGTGCCAGCAGCTTATGGGGCGGGAGAGGCCAAGAGACCCAGTACTTC. Translation: CASSLWGGRGQETQYF.

This clonotype was recorded at least ten times. This sequence joins TRBV7-2 and TRBJ2-2, with D possibly being TRBD1 (6 bases). The CDR3 loop spans 15 amino acids. Trimming removed 2 bases from V and 2 bases from J, with 9 bases in between. Germline V gene sequence: CDR1 SGHTA, CDR2 FQGNSA. CDR3 sequence: CASSLRTANTGELFF. Here the CDR3 DNA reads TGTGCCAGCAGCTTAAGGACAGCCAACACCGGGGAGCTGTTTTTT.

This clonotype was counted ten times or more. The V gene is TRBV5-1, the J gene TRBJ2-2; D gene uncertain. This CDR3 is 13 amino acids long. Trimming cost V 0 bases and J 5 bases, with 5 bases left between them. Per germline, CDR1 SGHRS and CDR2 YFSETQ. Written as DNA, the CDR3 is TGCGCCAGCAGCTTGGCTTGGACCGGGGAGCTGTTTTTT. Translated: CASSLAWTGELFF. Full variable domain (remainder filled in from reference TRBV5-1 and TRBJ2-2): KAGVTQTPRYLIKTRGQQVTLSCSPISGHRSVSWYQQTPGQGLQFLFEYFSETQRNKGNFPGRFSGRQFSNSRSEMNVSTLELGDSALYLCASSLAWTGELFFGEGSRLTVL.

J is TRBJ2-1 and V is TRBV9; the match to TRBD1 covers 9 bases. The length of the CDR3 is 18 residues. The V and J ends lost 3 bases and 6 bases, in that order; junction bases with no gene match: 16. Germline CDR1 SGDLS, CDR2 YYNGEE. CDR3 in amino acids: CASSALHGGTGKINEQFF. DNA for the CDR3: TGTGCCAGCAGCGCGCTTCATGGGGGGACAGGGAAGATCAATGAGCAGTTCTTC.

Ten or more counts support this clonotype. The chain joins TRBV12-3 or TRBV12-4 to TRBJ2-1; D possibly corresponds to TRBD1 (6 bases). Trimming took off 6 bases at V and 3 bases at J, with 12 bases between the two ends. The CDR3 contains 14 residues. CDR3 in amino acids: CASRDGTRYNEQFF. In DNA form, the CDR3 reads TGTGCCAGCAGGGACGGGACACGCTACAATGAGCAGTTCTTC.

The chain has TRBV12-5 and TRBJ2-7, with TRBD1 matching 10 bases. Germline V CDR1 and CDR2: LGHNT, FRNRAP. The CDR3 spans 13 residues. Trimming took 6 bases from V and 5 from J; bases not matched to a gene: 4. The CDR3 loop reads CASGPDRGHEQYF. CDR3 nucleotide sequence: TGTGCTAGTGGACCAGACAGGGGGCACGAGCAGTACTTC. Based on the CDR3 plus reference TRBV12-5 and TRBJ2-7, the full variable domain is DARVTQTPRHKVTEMGQEVTMRCQPILGHNTVFWYRQTMMQGLELLAYFRNRAPLDDSGMPKDRFSAEMPDATLATLKIQPSEPRDSAVYFCASGPDRGHEQYFGPGTRLTVT.

This clonotype was observed a handful of times. This sequence joins TRBV7-9 and TRBJ1-5, with unresolved D. The CDR3 contains 14 residues. CDR1 and CDR2 from the germline V gene are SEHNR and FQNEAQ (reference sequence). V dropped 1 base and J dropped 4 bases, with 8 bases sitting between them. This CDR3 is CASSLGQYNQPQHF. Written as DNA, the CDR3 is TGTGCCAGCAGCTTAGGGCAATATAATCAGCCCCAGCATTTT. Using reference TRBV7-9 and TRBJ1-5 for the parts outside the CDR3, the full variable domain is DTGVSQNPRHKITKRGQNVTFRCDPISEHNRLYWYRQTLGQGPEFLTYFQNEAQLEKSRLLSDRFSAERPKGSFSTLEIQRTEQGDSAMYLCASSLGQYNQPQHFGDGTRLSIL.

The chain recombines TRBV5-1 with TRBJ2-7; TRBD2 matches 10 bases. With 2 bases clipped from V and 0 bases from J, the junction kept 8 bases outside the gene matches. CDR1 SGHRS and CDR2 YFSETQ come from the germline V gene. The CDR3 covers 17 residues. The CDR3 DNA reads as TGCGCCAGCAGCTTCTCCGGACTAGCGGTGATCTCCTACGAGCAGTACTTC. Protein: CASSFSGLAVISYEQYF.

This chain connects TRBV18 to TRBJ2-7, with a weak D call TRBD2 (6 bases). Germline V gene lookup returns CDR1 KGHSH and CDR2 LQKENI. With 2 bases removed from V and 5 bases from J, the gap between germline ends came to 10 bases. This CDR3 is 13 amino acids long. In nucleotides, the CDR3 is TGTGCCAGCTCACCATGGACTACTGACGAGCAGTACTTC. This sequence encodes CASSPWTTDEQYF.

The chain employs TRBV5-1 and TRBJ2-1; TRBD2 aligns across 15 bases. Trimming took 2 bases from V and 5 from J; bases not matched to a gene: 2. This CDR3 is built from 16 residues. In germline, CDR1 is SGHRS, CDR2 YFSETQ. The CDR3 nucleotides are TGCGCCAGCAGCTTTAGGACTAGCGGGAGGGACAATGAGCAGTTCTTC. Translating gives CASSFRTSGRDNEQFF. Drawing the rest from reference TRBV5-1 and TRBJ2-1, the complete variable domain is KAGVTQTPRYLIKTRGQQVTLSCSPISGHRSVSWYQQTPGQGLQFLFEYFSETQRNKGNFPGRFSGRQFSNSRSEMNVSTLELGDSALYLCASSFRTSGRDNEQFFGPGTRLTVL.

This clonotype was detected ten times or more. V gene TRBV20-1 combines with J gene TRBJ2-7; a possible D gene is TRBD1 (6 bases). V was cut by 4 bases and J by 2 bases, with 24 bases left in between. CDR1 is DFQATT, CDR2 SNEGSKA, per germline (reference sequence). This CDR3 comprises 17 residues. The CDR3 reads CSAIRGWGGDSTYEQYF. Here the CDR3 DNA reads TGCAGTGCTATCAGGGGCTGGGGTGGGGATTCAACCTACGAGCAGTACTTC.

This clonotype showed up many times. The J gene is TRBJ2-5, the V gene TRBV7-8; unclear D gene. Germline assignment: CDR1 SGHVS and CDR2 FQNEAQ. The CDR3 loop spans 13 amino acids. V lost 5 bases and J lost 4, with 11 bases in between. This CDR3 reads CASSPLRGETQYF. CDR3 sequence (DNA): TGTGCCAGCAGCCCCCTCCGTGGAGAGACCCAGTACTTC.

This clonotype turned up a few times. This chain uses TRBV27 with TRBJ2-7; D might be TRBD1 or TRBD2, each matching 5 bases. Trimming stripped 6 bases from V and 2 bases from J, with 23 bases between. Per the germline V gene, CDR1 is MNHEY and CDR2 is SMNVEV (reference sequence). The CDR3 length is 17 residues. CDR3 protein: CASSPEPGHRSAYEQYF. The CDR3 nucleotides read TGTGCCAGCAGCCCCGAACCGGGGCACCGAAGTGCCTACGAGCAGTACTTC.

This sequence joins TRBV5-1 and TRBJ2-4, with TRBD2 matching 11 bases. Trimming cost V 7 bases and J 0 bases; bases outside gene matches: 6. In germline, CDR1 is SGHRS, CDR2 YFSETQ. The CDR3 consists of 16 residues. CDR3 sequence (DNA): TGCGCCAGCCCCCGGACTAGCGGGTTAGCCAAAAACATTCAGTACTTC. This encodes CASPRTSGLAKNIQYF.

The chain uses TRBV5-1 and TRBJ2-7, with 7 bases that match TRBD1. CDR3 size: 14 residues. Germline CDR1 is SGHRS and CDR2 is YFSETQ. V dropped 4 bases and J dropped 4; count of bases not matched to a gene: 8. The CDR3 DNA reads as TGCGCCAGCAGCCTACCGGGACAGCCATACGAGCAGTACTTC. Translating gives CASSLPGQPYEQYF.

This clonotype was counted between two and nine times. The V call is TRBV20-1, the J call TRBJ2-5, with no clear D. The germline V gene has CDR1 DFQATT and CDR2 SNEGSKA (reference sequence). The CDR3 covers 15 residues. The V end lost 3 bases, the J end lost 0 bases, and 14 bases lay between the germline ends. CDR3 loop: CSASSPTVYQETQYF. For the CDR3, the DNA is TGCAGTGCTAGTTCGCCGACCGTTTACCAAGAGACCCAGTACTTC.